Presented here are 20 T cell receptor beta chains from one specimen sequenced in a study of cytomegalovirus exposure and HLA in healthy donors. A multiplex PCR was run with 60 Vbeta primers and 13 Jbeta primers. Profiled with immunoSEQ multiplex PCR; TCRdb holds only in-frame clones, not every one. The sample lists 140,000 to 150,000 clones; around four fifths were seen once. Input material: PBMCs. The receptors were sampled from a female donor in good health and CMV-seronegative.

To note about this clone: Germline is not matched at one junction end, which may reflect a read error. V gene TRBV18 combines with J gene TRBJ1-1; TRBD1 matches 7 bases. This CDR3 has 15 amino acids. The germline CDR1 and CDR2 sequences are KGHSH and LQKENI. The CDR3 DNA reads as TGTGCCAGCCCACCACGTGACAGGGTGAACACTGAAGCTTTCTTT. This codes for CASPPRDRVNTEAFF.

The J gene is TRBJ1-2, the V gene TRBV29-1; no clear D gene. Germline V CDR1 and CDR2: SQVTM, ANQGSEA. The CDR3 contains 15 residues. V was trimmed by 8 bases and J by 4 bases, leaving 23 bases between them. This CDR3 is CSLRRFRAELYGYTF. For the CDR3, the DNA is TGCAGCCTCCGGCGGTTTCGTGCGGAGCTCTATGGCTACACCTTC.

The rearrangement links TRBV6-1 to TRBJ2-1; 7 bases fit TRBD1. Germline V gene data show CDR1 as MNHNS and CDR2 as SASEGT. The V segment lost 5 bases and the J segment 8 bases; nucleotides outside the gene matches: 6. This CDR3 comprises 13 residues. CDR3 loop: CASSLDRMYEQFF. In DNA form, the CDR3 reads TGTGCCAGCAGTCTGGACAGGATGTATGAGCAGTTCTTC.

The CDR3 nucleotides are TGCGCCAGCAGCTTGGTAACAGCGAACACTGAAGCTTTCTTT. Translated: CASSLVTANTEAFF. The V and J genes are TRBV5-1 and TRBJ1-1; D is unclear. The CDR3 is 14 residues long. The germline V and J ends were trimmed by 0 bases and 1 base, with 7 bases remaining between them. Per the germline V gene, CDR1 is SGHRS and CDR2 is YFSETQ. Supplemented by reference TRBV5-1 and TRBJ1-1, the full variable domain reads KAGVTQTPRYLIKTRGQQVTLSCSPISGHRSVSWYQQTPGQGLQFLFEYFSETQRNKGNFPGRFSGRQFSNSRSEMNVSTLELGDSALYLCASSLVTANTEAFFGQGTRLTVV.

V is TRBV7-9 and J is TRBJ2-5; D may be TRBD2 (5 bases). The CDR3 loop spans 18 amino acids. Trimming cost V 6 bases and J 4 bases, with 27 bases left between them. Looked up from germline, CDR1 is SEHNR and CDR2 is FQNEAQ (reference sequence). The CDR3 coding sequence is TGTGCCAGCAGGAGGGTTTGGCGACCTGACGGCCGCGGAGAGACCCAGTACTTC. The encoded protein is CASRRVWRPDGRGETQYF.

This sequence joins TRBV5-1 and TRBJ1-4, with 7 bases aligning to TRBD1. J gave up 8 bases and V 0 bases, and 7 bases lay outside the gene matches. CDR1 is SGHRS, CDR2 YFSETQ, per germline. This CDR3 has 15 residues. This CDR3 is CASSLGGGAGEKLFF. The CDR3 DNA sequence: TGCGCCAGCAGCTTGGGAGGGGGCGCGGGCGAAAAACTGTTTTTT.

The gene calls are TRBV5-1 and TRBJ2-3; TRBD2 matches at 11 bases. Germline lookup yields CDR1 SGHRS and CDR2 YFSETQ. The CDR3 length is 16 residues. The J segment lost 0 bases and the V segment lost 0 bases, leaving 0 bases of the junction unmatched. DNA of the CDR3: TGCGCCAGCAGCTTGGGACTAGCGGGAAGCACAGATACGCAGTATTTT. This sequence encodes CASSLGLAGSTDTQYF.

The chain couples TRBV5-1 to TRBJ2-5; TRBD1 might be the D (6 bases). The V gene's germline CDR1 is SGHRS and CDR2 YFSETQ. The CDR3 length is 14 residues. Trimming cost V 4 bases and J 3 bases, with 13 bases left between them. In DNA, the CDR3 is TGCGCCAGCAGCCTGACAGGATCCGAAGAGACCCAGTACTTC. This sequence encodes CASSLTGSEETQYF.

This clone has more than one count but fewer than ten. The V gene is TRBV6-6, the J gene TRBJ2-1; TRBD2 is a possible D gene (6 bases). CDR3 length: 14 amino acids. V shed 8 bases and J shed 6 bases, with 17 bases lying between them. Germline V CDR1 and CDR2: MNHNY, SVGAGI (reference sequence). CDR3 protein: CASLPGLGRNEQFF. The CDR3 DNA reads as TGTGCCAGCCTCCCGGGACTCGGACGCAATGAGCAGTTCTTC.

This clone was seen a handful of times. The chain couples TRBV7-9 to TRBJ1-1; D gene uncertain. Trimming stripped 5 bases from V and 1 base from J, with 17 bases between. The germline V gene encodes CDR1 SEHNR and CDR2 FQNEAQ (reference sequence). The CDR3 has 16 residues. The CDR3 DNA is TGTGCCAGCAGCCCGAGGCCCAAAAGCTCGAACACTGAAGCTTTCTTT. Translation: CASSPRPKSSNTEAFF.

The CDR3 DNA is TGTGCCAGCAGTCCAGGATTCTCTGGAAACACCATATATTTT. It yields the protein CASSPGFSGNTIYF. The rearrangement uses TRBV6-5 and TRBJ1-3; no firm D call. This CDR3 comprises 14 residues. Per the germline V gene, CDR1 is MNHEY and CDR2 is SVGAGI. The germline V and J ends were trimmed by 5 bases and 0 bases, with 8 bases remaining between them.

The rearrangement links TRBV7-9 to TRBJ1-2; 7 nucleotides match TRBD1. Germline lookup yields CDR1 SEHNR and CDR2 FQNEAQ (reference sequence). With V trimmed by 4 bases and J by 8 bases, 4 bases remained unmatched. CDR3 length: 12 amino acids. The DNA of the CDR3 is TGTGCCAGCAGCTACCAGGGGGGCGGCTACACCTTC. Protein: CASSYQGGGYTF.

In this sample, this clone turned up a few times. The genes are TRBV15 and TRBJ2-1, with 7 bases that match TRBD1. Germline CDR1 LNHNV, CDR2 YYDKDF (reference sequence). This CDR3 contains 14 residues. After removal of 8 bases from V and 4 bases from J, the junction contained 8 bases not matched to a gene. CDR3 sequence: CATERQGPYNEQFF. Here the CDR3 DNA reads TGTGCCACCGAACGACAGGGACCGTACAATGAGCAGTTCTTC.

The genes are TRBV11-2 and TRBJ1-4; TRBD1 might be the D (5 bases). Germline lookup yields CDR1 SGHAT and CDR2 FQNNGV. V was trimmed by 0 bases and J by 5 bases, leaving 10 bases between them. This CDR3 comprises 15 residues. The CDR3 spells CASSLDFRANEKLFF. The CDR3 DNA sequence: TGTGCCAGCAGCTTAGATTTCAGGGCAAATGAAAAACTGTTTTTT.

This clone was detected only once. V and J are TRBV10-3 and TRBJ2-3; 9 bases fit TRBD1. The CDR3 sequence is 17 residues long. J lost 2 bases, V lost 6 bases, and 12 bases had no gene match. Germline V gene sequence: CDR1 ENHRY, CDR2 SYGVKD. The CDR3 nucleotides read TGTGCCATCAGGATGCTAGACAGGGGGGGGATCACAGATACGCAGTATTTT. Its protein product is CAIRMLDRGGITDTQYF.

The V call is TRBV5-1, the J call TRBJ2-7; 8 nucleotides agree with TRBD2. This CDR3 is 16 amino acids long. With V trimmed by 0 bases and J by 2 bases, 7 bases remained unmatched. Germline CDR1 reads SGHRS; CDR2 reads YFSETQ. This CDR3 reads CASSLVASGPTYEQYF. The CDR3 DNA reads as TGCGCCAGCAGCTTGGTGGCTAGCGGGCCCACCTACGAGCAGTACTTC. Based on the CDR3 plus reference TRBV5-1 and TRBJ2-7, the full variable domain is KAGVTQTPRYLIKTRGQQVTLSCSPISGHRSVSWYQQTPGQGLQFLFEYFSETQRNKGNFPGRFSGRQFSNSRSEMNVSTLELGDSALYLCASSLVASGPTYEQYFGPGTRLTVT.

This rearrangement joins TRBV28 to TRBJ1-5, with D possibly matching TRBD1 (5 bases). Per the germline V gene, CDR1 is MDHEN and CDR2 is SYDVKM. Trimming left V 5 bases short and J 2 bases short, with 16 bases between. This CDR3 spans 16 amino acids. CDR3 DNA sequence: TGTGCCAGCAGTCCCTCTATAGGCAGGGGCAATCAGCCCCAGCATTTT. Encoded protein: CASSPSIGRGNQPQHF.

The chain is built from TRBV6-6 and TRBJ1-4; D gene uncertain. The germline V and J ends were trimmed by 8 bases and 3 bases, with 16 bases remaining between them. Germline loops: CDR1 MNHNY, CDR2 SVGAGI (reference sequence). The CDR3 has 15 amino acids. The CDR3 nucleotides read TGTGCCAGCCGAGGGTATTCTAGGGCTAATGAAAAACTGTTTTTT. As protein: CASRGYSRANEKLFF.

This rearrangement joins TRBV5-5 to TRBJ2-7; no firm D call. V lost 4 bases, J lost 7 bases, and 18 bases lay in between. CDR1 is SGHKS and CDR2 is YYEKEE in the germline V gene (reference sequence). The CDR3 is made up of 14 amino acids. This CDR3 reads CASSLPDRSREQYF. DNA of the CDR3: TGTGCCAGCAGCCTTCCCGACCGATCTAGGGAGCAGTACTTC. Complete variable domain (other parts from reference TRBV5-5 and TRBJ2-7): DAGVTQSPTHLIKTRGQQVTLRCSPISGHKSVSWYQQVLGQGPQFIFQYYEKEERGRGNFPDRFSARQFPNYSSELNVNALLLGDSALYLCASSLPDRSREQYFGPGTRLTVT.

This rearrangement joins TRBV15 to TRBJ1-1; 11 nucleotides agree with TRBD1. With 1 base clipped from V and 10 bases from J, the junction kept 5 bases outside the gene matches. Germline CDR1 is LNHNV and CDR2 is YYDKDF (reference sequence). The CDR3 runs to 14 residues. The CDR3 loop is CATSRAGTGGRAFF. The CDR3, as DNA: TGTGCCACCAGCAGAGCCGGGACAGGGGGTAGAGCTTTCTTT.